Below are 9 T cell receptor beta chains sequenced from a single sample in a study of T cell responses to AZD1222 COVID-19 vaccine. Assay used: immunoSEQ multiplex PCR; TCRdb lists only in-frame clones, some missing. In the table there are 120,000 or so clones, 75% to 90% of which are singletons. This sample comprised peripheral blood, obtained on day 0 of AZD1222 vaccination. These receptors were obtained from an adult in good health.

This rearrangement joins TRBV27 to TRBJ2-2, with 7 bases identical to TRBD1. Germline loops: CDR1 MNHEY, CDR2 SMNVEV (reference sequence). The CDR3 totals 15 residues. Trimming cost V 8 bases and J 0 bases; bases outside gene matches: 6. CDR3 sequence (DNA): TGTGCCAGCTCCGGTGGGACAGCGAACACCGGGGAGCTGTTTTTT. This translates into CASSGGTANTGELFF.

This rearrangement joins TRBV10-1 to TRBJ2-7, with TRBD2 matching over 7 bases. Germline loops: CDR1 WNHNN, CDR2 SYGVQD (reference sequence). The J segment lost 6 bases and the V segment lost 0 bases, leaving 11 bases of the junction unmatched. This CDR3 comprises 16 residues. This CDR3 reads CASSESLRGEFPEQYF. The DNA for the CDR3 is TGCGCCAGCAGTGAGTCGTTACGGGGGGAGTTCCCCGAGCAGTACTTC.

V usage is TRBV27 and J usage is TRBJ1-4; 8 positions agree with TRBD1. Looked up from germline, CDR1 is MNHEY and CDR2 is SMNVEV (reference sequence). This CDR3 is 13 amino acids long. The V and J ends lost 5 bases and 8 bases, in that order; junction bases with no gene match: 4. The CDR3 sequence is CASSARTGEKLFF. DNA of the CDR3: TGTGCCAGCAGTGCCAGGACAGGGGAAAAACTGTTTTTT.

This clone was counted only a few times. V is TRBV5-1 and J is TRBJ1-4; TRBD1 might be the D (5 bases). Per germline, CDR1 SGHRS and CDR2 YFSETQ. Trimming shortened V by 4 bases and J by 6 bases, and 16 bases separated the two germline ends. The length of the CDR3 is 15 residues. As DNA, the CDR3 is TGCGCCAGCAGCCGGGGGACTTTAAGGGATGAAAAACTGTTTTTT. As protein: CASSRGTLRDEKLFF.

This clone was counted once. The rearrangement uses TRBV6-2 or TRBV6-3 and TRBJ1-4; D is uncertain. CDR3 length equals 15 residues. The V end lost 5 bases, the J end lost 3 bases, and 13 bases lay between the germline ends. Germline V CDR1 and CDR2: MNHEY, SVGEGT. CDR3: CASSRRQRSNEKLFF. The DNA of the CDR3 is TGTGCCAGCAGTCGCCGCCAGCGGTCTAATGAAAAACTGTTTTTT.

J is TRBJ1-4 and V is TRBV29-1; a possible D gene is TRBD1 (5 bases). This CDR3 spans 13 amino acids. V was trimmed by 6 bases and J by 0 bases, leaving 8 bases between them. CDR1 is SQVTM, CDR2 ANQGSEA, per germline. CDR3 residues: CSVRGATNEKLFF. In nucleotides, the CDR3 is TGCAGCGTGAGGGGAGCAACTAATGAAAAACTGTTTTTT.

The chain carries TRBV27 and TRBJ2-7, with D perhaps matching TRBD2 (5 bases). Germline CDR1 reads MNHEY; CDR2 reads SMNVEV (reference sequence). CDR3 size: 15 residues. Trimming shortened V by 3 bases and J by 0 bases, and 12 bases separated the two germline ends. The CDR3 spells CASSFSFGSSYEQYF. DNA for the CDR3: TGTGCCAGCAGTTTTTCATTTGGGAGCTCCTACGAGCAGTACTTC.

This clone was observed many times. This chain uses TRBV6-5 with TRBJ2-3, with 10 bases aligning to TRBD1. Unmatched junction bases numbered 5, after V lost 6 bases and J lost 5 bases. The CDR3 contains 14 residues. Looked up from germline, CDR1 is MNHEY and CDR2 is SVGAGI. The CDR3 coding sequence is TGTGCCAGCAGGGACCGGGACAGGGGAGATACGCAGTATTTT. As protein: CASRDRDRGDTQYF.

V usage is TRBV9 and J usage is TRBJ1-2; no clear D gene. CDR1 is SGDLS, CDR2 YYNGEE, per germline. V was shortened by 4 bases and J by 8 bases, with 15 bases between the two germline ends. The CDR3 runs to 13 residues. In DNA form, the CDR3 reads TGTGCCAGCAGCCCATCGGGAGCGGGGGGCTACACCTTC. Protein: CASSPSGAGGYTF. Full variable domain (missing parts from reference TRBV9 and TRBJ1-2): DSGVTQTPKHLITATGQRVTLRCSPRSGDLSVYWYQQSLDQGLQFLIQYYNGEERAKGNILERFSAQQFPDLHSELNLSSLELGDSALYFCASSPSGAGGYTFGSGTRLTVV.